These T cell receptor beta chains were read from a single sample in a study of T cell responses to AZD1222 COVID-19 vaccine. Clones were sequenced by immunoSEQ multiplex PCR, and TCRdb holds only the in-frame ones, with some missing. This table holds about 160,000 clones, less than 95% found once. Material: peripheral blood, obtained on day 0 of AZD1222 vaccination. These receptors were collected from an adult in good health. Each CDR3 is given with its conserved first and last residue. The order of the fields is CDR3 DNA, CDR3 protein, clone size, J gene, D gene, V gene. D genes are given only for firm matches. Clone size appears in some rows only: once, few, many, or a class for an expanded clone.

cdr3_nt: TGTGCCAGTAGTCCCCCTAGCGGGGGGATGACGAATGAGCAGTTCTTC; cdr3_aa: CASSPPSGGMTNEQFF; clone_size: -; j_call: TRBJ2-1; d_call: TRBD2; v_call: TRBV19
cdr3_nt: TGTGCCAGCAGCCCCGACAGGGCGTACTATTACGAGCAGTACTTC; cdr3_aa: CASSPDRAYYYEQYF; clone_size: -; j_call: TRBJ2-7; d_call: TRBD1; v_call: TRBV9
cdr3_nt: TGTGCCAGCAGTGAAGCGCAGGGGCCCACTGAAGCTTTCTTT; cdr3_aa: CASSEAQGPTEAFF; clone_size: -; j_call: TRBJ1-1; d_call: -; v_call: TRBV2
cdr3_nt: TGTGCCAGCAGCCCCCCGGGGTCGGGGACACATACCACCGGGGAGCTGTTTTTT; cdr3_aa: CASSPPGSGTHTTGELFF; clone_size: -; j_call: TRBJ2-2; d_call: -; v_call: TRBV5-4
cdr3_nt: TGTGCCAGCAGTTTACGTGGGACAGGGAATTATGGCTACACCTTC; cdr3_aa: CASSLRGTGNYGYTF; clone_size: -; j_call: TRBJ1-2; d_call: TRBD1; v_call: TRBV28
cdr3_nt: TGTGCCAGTAGTATTGGCCAGGGGACAGTATATCAGCCCCAGCATTTT; cdr3_aa: CASSIGQGTVYQPQHF; clone_size: -; j_call: TRBJ1-5; d_call: TRBD1; v_call: TRBV19
cdr3_nt: TGTGCCACCAGCAGAGACCGGGAGCAAGTTGACGGTGAAGCTTTCTTT; cdr3_aa: CATSRDREQVDGEAFF; clone_size: -; j_call: TRBJ1-1; d_call: -; v_call: TRBV15
cdr3_nt: TGTGCCAGCAGCCGGGTGGGGGGCGCGTACGAGCAGTACTTC; cdr3_aa: CASSRVGGAYEQYF; clone_size: once; j_call: TRBJ2-7; d_call: -; v_call: TRBV3-1/TRBV3-2
cdr3_nt: TGTGCCAGCAGTTATGGCCTGAACACTGAAGCTTTCTTT; cdr3_aa: CASSYGLNTEAFF; clone_size: -; j_call: TRBJ1-1; d_call: -; v_call: TRBV27
cdr3_nt: TGCAGCGTTGGACCCCCTTTTGGCTCCTACAATGAGCAGTTCTTC; cdr3_aa: CSVGPPFGSYNEQFF; clone_size: -; j_call: TRBJ2-1; d_call: -; v_call: TRBV29-1
cdr3_nt: TGTGCCAGCAGTGAAGGGGAAGGGGCCTTTTACGAGCAGTACTTC; cdr3_aa: CASSEGEGAFYEQYF; clone_size: -; j_call: TRBJ2-7; d_call: -; v_call: TRBV6-1
cdr3_nt: TGTGCCAGCAGAGTGACCGGGACACCTAATCAGCCCCAGCATTTT; cdr3_aa: CASRVTGTPNQPQHF; clone_size: -; j_call: TRBJ1-5; d_call: -; v_call: TRBV6-5
cdr3_nt: TGCAGCGCCTACCGGGGTGCAGATACGCAGTATTTT; cdr3_aa: CSAYRGADTQYF; clone_size: -; j_call: TRBJ2-3; d_call: -; v_call: TRBV29-1
cdr3_nt: TGTGCCGTGACCGGACGGTATGGGAATGGCTACACCTTC; cdr3_aa: CAVTGRYGNGYTF; clone_size: -; j_call: TRBJ1-2; d_call: -; v_call: TRBV30
cdr3_nt: TGCAGTGCTAGTCCCACAGGGGGGGATGCTTTCTTT; cdr3_aa: CSASPTGGDAFF; clone_size: -; j_call: TRBJ1-1; d_call: TRBD1; v_call: TRBV20-1
cdr3_nt: TGTGCCAGCAGTCCAAGCGGGGGGAGCACAGATACGCAGTATTTT; cdr3_aa: CASSPSGGSTDTQYF; clone_size: -; j_call: TRBJ2-3; d_call: TRBD2; v_call: TRBV6-4
cdr3_nt: TGTGCCAGCAGCCTGGGGGGGCTGAGGGGCTACACCTTC; cdr3_aa: CASSLGGLRGYTF; clone_size: -; j_call: TRBJ1-2; d_call: -; v_call: TRBV11-3
cdr3_nt: TGTGCCAGCAGTTACTCTCCAGACAGCAATGAGCAGTTCTTC; cdr3_aa: CASSYSPDSNEQFF; clone_size: -; j_call: TRBJ2-1; d_call: -; v_call: TRBV6-5
cdr3_nt: TGCGCCAGCAGCCAAGATCTGATCGGGATGAACACTGAAGCTTTCTTT; cdr3_aa: CASSQDLIGMNTEAFF; clone_size: -; j_call: TRBJ1-1; d_call: -; v_call: TRBV4-1
cdr3_nt: TGTGCCAGCAGCCTGGGGGTGGAGGCAGTTCAGTACTTC; cdr3_aa: CASSLGVEAVQYF; clone_size: -; j_call: TRBJ2-7; d_call: -; v_call: TRBV7-9
cdr3_nt: TGTGCCAGCAGCGCCGTACAGGGGGTGAACACTGAAGCTTTCTTT; cdr3_aa: CASSAVQGVNTEAFF; clone_size: -; j_call: TRBJ1-1; d_call: TRBD1; v_call: TRBV11-3
cdr3_nt: TGTGCCAGTAGCGCCATCTATAGCAATCAGCCCCAGCATTTT; cdr3_aa: CASSAIYSNQPQHF; clone_size: -; j_call: TRBJ1-5; d_call: -; v_call: TRBV19
cdr3_nt: TGTGCCAGCAGTTACTCAAGCAGGGCCACTAACTATGGCTACACCTTC; cdr3_aa: CASSYSSRATNYGYTF; clone_size: -; j_call: TRBJ1-2; d_call: -; v_call: TRBV6-6
cdr3_nt: TGTGCCAGCAGTTTTAGGGACGTCTATGGCTACACCTTC; cdr3_aa: CASSFRDVYGYTF; clone_size: -; j_call: TRBJ1-2; d_call: -; v_call: TRBV12-3/TRBV12-4
cdr3_nt: TGCGCCAGCAGCCGTAGCGGGGGGCCCCCCGGTGAGCAGTTCTTC; cdr3_aa: CASSRSGGPPGEQFF; clone_size: -; j_call: TRBJ2-1; d_call: TRBD2; v_call: TRBV23-1
cdr3_nt: TGTGCCAGCAGCCCGAGGGGGACCCAGGGGGCGGATGGCTACACCTTC; cdr3_aa: CASSPRGTQGADGYTF; clone_size: -; j_call: TRBJ1-2; d_call: TRBD1; v_call: TRBV3-1/TRBV3-2
cdr3_nt: TGTGCCAGCAGCTGGGACAGGAGGACCGGGGAGCTGTTTTTT; cdr3_aa: CASSWDRRTGELFF; clone_size: few; j_call: TRBJ2-2; d_call: TRBD1; v_call: TRBV7-2
cdr3_nt: TGTGCCAGCAACTCCGCGCCGGGGAATCAGCCCCAGCATTTT; cdr3_aa: CASNSAPGNQPQHF; clone_size: -; j_call: TRBJ1-5; d_call: -; v_call: TRBV2
cdr3_nt: TGTGCCAGCACCACGACTAGCGGGGGGGTTGATGAGCAGTTCTTC; cdr3_aa: CASTTTSGGVDEQFF; clone_size: -; j_call: TRBJ2-1; d_call: TRBD2; v_call: TRBV6-5
cdr3_nt: TGTGCCAGCCGTCCGGTGAACACTGAAGCTTTCTTT; cdr3_aa: CASRPVNTEAFF; clone_size: -; j_call: TRBJ1-1; d_call: -; v_call: TRBV2
cdr3_nt: TGCGCCAGCAGCGGGGACAGGGGATCTTATGGCTACACCTTC; cdr3_aa: CASSGDRGSYGYTF; clone_size: few; j_call: TRBJ1-2; d_call: TRBD1; v_call: TRBV5-1
cdr3_nt: TGTGCCAGCAGTATGGGCCGATGGGACTATGGCTACACCTTC; cdr3_aa: CASSMGRWDYGYTF; clone_size: -; j_call: TRBJ1-2; d_call: -; v_call: TRBV6-5
cdr3_nt: TGCAGCGTTGAAAGGGGGGGGTTGAACACTGAAGCTTTCTTT; cdr3_aa: CSVERGGLNTEAFF; clone_size: -; j_call: TRBJ1-1; d_call: -; v_call: TRBV29-1
cdr3_nt: TGCAGCGTTGAATCCCGAGAGGAGAACTATGGCTACACCTTC; cdr3_aa: CSVESREENYGYTF; clone_size: -; j_call: TRBJ1-2; d_call: -; v_call: TRBV29-1
cdr3_nt: TGCGCCAGCAGTCAACGCCTGGCCTACGAGCAGTACTTC; cdr3_aa: CASSQRLAYEQYF; clone_size: -; j_call: TRBJ2-7; d_call: -; v_call: TRBV10-2
cdr3_nt: TGTGCCAGCAGCCAAGACCCGGGACATCACTATGGCTACACCTTC; cdr3_aa: CASSQDPGHHYGYTF; clone_size: -; j_call: TRBJ1-2; d_call: -; v_call: TRBV14
cdr3_nt: TGTGCCAGCAGCTTAGTACCGGGGGGAGGAAACACCATATATTTT; cdr3_aa: CASSLVPGGGNTIYF; clone_size: -; j_call: TRBJ1-3; d_call: -; v_call: TRBV7-8
cdr3_nt: TGTGCCTGGAGCGTTGAAATTGGCTACACCTTC; cdr3_aa: CAWSVEIGYTF; clone_size: -; j_call: TRBJ1-2; d_call: -; v_call: TRBV30
cdr3_nt: TGTGCCAGCAGCCCTACGGGACTTTATAGCAATCAGCCCCAGCATTTT; cdr3_aa: CASSPTGLYSNQPQHF; clone_size: -; j_call: TRBJ1-5; d_call: -; v_call: TRBV7-2
cdr3_nt: TGTGCCAGCAGCTTGGCGGTTAACACTGAAGCTTTCTTT; cdr3_aa: CASSLAVNTEAFF; clone_size: -; j_call: TRBJ1-1; d_call: -; v_call: TRBV5-8
cdr3_nt: TGTGCCAGTTGGTCGCGCAGGGGAAACTATGGCTACACCTTC; cdr3_aa: CASWSRRGNYGYTF; clone_size: -; j_call: TRBJ1-2; d_call: -; v_call: TRBV19